This T cell receptor beta chain comes out of a study of blood T cell repertoires in COVID-19. On the study more broadly: Specimens from acute and convalescent COVID-19 originated in the United States, Italy and Spain. Sources were T cells, B-cell-depleted T cells, or PBMCs; the material itself was cDNA or gDNA.

In the original workflow: It was from reference gene primer amplification that nucleated cell counts were estimated. The data were produced by immunoSEQ multiplex PCR, yet TCRdb's version contains in-frame clones alone and is incomplete. That table gives V, J and clone size, and the DNA gave D and trimming. The sample carries about 110,000 clones, about four fifths recorded once. The germline gives CDR1 SGHVS, CDR2 FNYEAQ. The CDR3 runs to 18 residues. V lost 0 bases to trimming and J lost 0 bases, with 14 bases between them. The clonotype was recovered from a woman aged 70-85 years with acute or convalescent COVID-19. The sequencing sample was made of peripheral blood. The chain uses TRBV7-6 and TRBJ2-2; a possible D gene is TRBD1 (6 bases). This CDR3 reads CASSLAKQTGTNTGELFF. CDR3 coding DNA: TGTGCCAGCAGCTTAGCGAAACAAACAGGGACGAACACCGGGGAGCTGTTTTTT. The variable domain in full, with the rest retrieved from reference TRBV7-6 and TRBJ2-2, is GAGVSQSPRYKVTKRGQDVALRCDPISGHVSLYWYRQALGQGPEFLTYFNYEAQQDKSGLPNDRFSAERPEGSISTLTIQRTEQRDSAMYRCASSLAKQTGTNTGELFFGEGSRLTVL.